This TCR beta chain appears in the sequencing data of a study of blood T cell repertoires in COVID-19. The length of the CDR3 is 15 residues. Per germline, CDR1 MNHNY and CDR2 SVGAGI (reference sequence). V lost 5 bases and J lost 9; bases outside the gene matches: 4. Profiled with immunoSEQ multiplex PCR; TCRdb holds only in-frame clones, not every one. This table has approximately 300,000 clones, roughly 88% appearing once. This receptor was identified in a woman aged 50 to 60 with active or convalescent COVID-19. What was sequenced was peripheral blood. This chain joins TRBV6-6 and TRBJ2-1; 16 bases align to TRBD2. The CDR3 here is CASSGTSGRVSEQFF. For the CDR3, the DNA is TGTGCCAGCAGTGGGACTAGCGGGAGGGTAAGTGAGCAGTTCTTC.